This T cell receptor (beta chain) was recorded in a study of blood T cell repertoires in COVID-19. Study summary: T cells, B-cell-depleted T cells, or PBMCs provided the cDNA or gDNA that served as material.

Using immunoSEQ multiplex PCR, the repertoire was profiled, and TCRdb retains in-frame clones only, with some absent. The sample carries about 480,000 clones, roughly 89% recorded once. This CDR3 contains 18 residues. After removal of 3 bases from V and 4 bases from J, the junction contained 9 bases not matched to a gene. Germline values: CDR1 MNHEY, CDR2 SVGEGT. The rearrangement uses TRBV6-2 or TRBV6-3 and TRBJ2-2; 12 nucleotides agree with TRBD2. Sequenced input: peripheral blood. The clonotype was recovered from a man between 18 and 29 years old with COVID-19, enrolled during active disease. CDR3 sequence (DNA): TGTGCCAGCAGTTATGGGCCTAGCGGGGGGGCCGGCACCGGGGAGCTGTTTTTT. The encoded protein is CASSYGPSGGAGTGELFF.